This T cell receptor beta chain was recorded in a study of control samples from healthy donors and cancer patients. The assay was immunoSEQ multiplex PCR, and TCRdb's table has in-frame clones only and misses some. The sample contains some 130,000 clones, around 93% of which appear only once. With 1 base removed from V and 8 bases from J, the gap between germline ends came to 14 bases. Germline CDR1 LGHDT, CDR2 YNNKEL (reference sequence). CDR3 size: 14 residues. V gene TRBV3-1 (or the pseudogene TRBV3-2) combines with J gene TRBJ1-2; a possible D gene is TRBD1 (6 bases). This receptor was obtained from a young man in good health. Sequencing was performed on blood. The CDR3 region is CASSQVGGGEGYTF. For the CDR3, the DNA is TGTGCCAGCAGCCAAGTCGGCGGGGGCGAGGGCTACACCTTC.